One sample yielded the 4 T cell receptor beta chains listed below, sequenced in a study of blood T cell repertoires in COVID-19. The assay was immunoSEQ multiplex PCR, and TCRdb's table has in-frame clones only and misses some. This sample carries 110,000 to 150,000 clones, over 70% of them seen once, and the ten largest clones take around 11%. Sequencing used PBMCs or T cells enriched from blood (not recorded which). These receptors all come from a man in his fifties or sixties who had recovered from COVID-19.

The chain links TRBV18 to TRBJ2-7, with TRBD1 matching over 7 bases. Germline assignment: CDR1 KGHSH and CDR2 LQKENI. The CDR3 runs to 14 residues. V lost 2 bases, J lost 6 bases, and 7 bases stayed unmatched. The CDR3 nucleotides read TGTGCCAGCTCACCAGGATCTAGGGGGCTCGAGCAGTACTTC. This sequence encodes CASSPGSRGLEQYF. Supplemented by reference TRBV18 and TRBJ2-7, the full variable domain reads NAGVMQNPRHLVRRRGQEARLRCSPMKGHSHVYWYRQLPEEGLKFMVYLQKENIIDESGMPKERFSAEFPKEGPSILRIQQVVRGDSAAYFCASSPGSRGLEQYFGPGTRLTVT.

The chain employs TRBV9 and TRBJ2-2; D is uncertain. Germline V gene sequence: CDR1 SGDLS, CDR2 YYNGEE. CDR3 length: 15 residues. The V end lost 4 bases, the J end lost 1 base, and 11 bases lay between the germline ends. The CDR3 region is CASSSIGGNTGELFF. CDR3 bases: TGTGCCAGCAGCTCTATCGGCGGGAACACCGGGGAGCTGTTTTTT.

The CDR3 DNA reads TGTGCCAGCTCACCCGGGACAGGGGGCACTGAAGCTTTCTTT. This codes for CASSPGTGGTEAFF. The chain is built from TRBV18 and TRBJ1-1; 11 nucleotides match TRBD1. Germline assignment: CDR1 KGHSH and CDR2 LQKENI. This CDR3 region has 14 residues. V shed 3 bases, J shed 4 bases, and the junction held 1 base outside the gene matches.

Here the CDR3 DNA reads TGTGCCAGTAGTACCCGGACAGCTGAAGCTTTCTTT. Its translation: CASSTRTAEAFF. V and J are TRBV19 and TRBJ1-1; the D gene is possibly TRBD1 (6 bases). From germline, CDR1 is LNHDA and CDR2 SQIVND (reference sequence). This CDR3 is 12 amino acids long. Deletions cut 4 bases from V and 6 bases from J, with 9 bases between. Combining the CDR3 with reference TRBV19 and TRBJ1-1 gives the whole variable domain DGGITQSPKYLFRKEGQNVTLSCEQNLNHDAMYWYRQDPGQGLRLIYYSQIVNDFQKGDIAEGYSVSREKKESFPLTVTSAQKNPTAFYLCASSTRTAEAFFGQGTRLTVV.